A selection of T cell receptor beta chains follows, all from one sample in a study of Ad26.COV2.S vaccination and SARS-CoV-2 variants. Libraries were prepared by immunoSEQ multiplex PCR; TCRdb keeps only in-frame clonotypes and omits some of them. The sample shows roughly 500,000 clones, 70% to 90% of them seen only once. The material sequenced was peripheral blood, taken in a trial of Ad26.COV2.S vaccine versus placebo. The receptors originated from a person between 18 and 65 years old who received the Ad26.COV2.S COVID-19 vaccine or a placebo. The CDR3 runs from the conserved cysteine through the conserved F or W. A D gene is named only where the DNA matches it firmly. Size tells how often a clone was seen (once, few, many) or the class of an expanded clone, and some rows leave it out.

clone size,V gene,D gene,J gene,CDR3 DNA,CDR3 protein
.,TRBV10-3,TRBD1,TRBJ1-6,TGTGCCATCAGGGCAGACAGGGGGCAAGGATCACCCCTCCACTTT,CAIRADRGQGSPLHF
.,TRBV7-9,TRBD1,TRBJ1-1,TGTGCCAGCACGAGGGACAGCCCGAACACTGAAGCTTTCTTT,CASTRDSPNTEAFF
.,TRBV28,.,TRBJ1-2,TGTGCCAGCCTCCCAGGGGCATTGAATGGCTACACCTTC,CASLPGALNGYTF
.,TRBV3-1/TRBV3-2,.,TRBJ1-2,TGTGCCAGCAGCCACGCAGACTATGGCTACACCTTC,CASSHADYGYTF
.,TRBV6-6,TRBD1,TRBJ2-7,TGTGCCAGCAGCCCGGCCGGGACAGGAGCCTACGAGCAGTACTTC,CASSPAGTGAYEQYF
.,TRBV9,.,TRBJ2-1,TGTGCCAGCAGCGTAGCGTCGGGTAGGGGAGTGGATGAGCAGTTCTTC,CASSVASGRGVDEQFF
.,TRBV7-2,TRBD1,TRBJ1-2,TGTGCCAGCAGCCACTGGACAGGGGTAGGCTACACCTTC,CASSHWTGVGYTF
.,TRBV6-2/TRBV6-3,.,TRBJ1-6,TGTGCCAGCAGTTACATCAGGAGCTCCTATAATTCACCCCTCCACTTT,CASSYIRSSYNSPLHF
.,TRBV19,TRBD2,TRBJ2-1,TGTGCCAGTAGTGGGGGGGTGGCTAGCGGGAGGGCCGCGGTCTTC,CASSGGVASGRAAVF
.,TRBV12-3/TRBV12-4,TRBD1,TRBJ1-1,TGTGCCAGCAGTTTTCGGCAGGGGGCTGTAGCTTTCTTT,CASSFRQGAVAFF
.,TRBV27,TRBD2,TRBJ2-7,TGTGCCAGCAGTACCAGCGGGGCCTACGAGCAGTACTTC,CASSTSGAYEQYF
once,TRBV10-3,.,TRBJ1-1,TGTGCCATCAGTGCAGGGTATTCCACTGAAGCTTTCTTT,CAISAGYSTEAFF
.,TRBV20-1,TRBD2,TRBJ2-7,TGCAGTGCTAGTGGGGTGGCTAGCGGGAGGTTGGGGGGCGAGCAGTACTTC,CSASGVASGRLGGEQYF
.,TRBV7-9,.,TRBJ2-5,TGTGCCAGCAGCAAAGGGGATACCCAGTACTTC,CASSKGDTQYF
.,TRBV27,TRBD2,TRBJ2-7,TGTGCCAGCAGTTTAAATCCCCCGGGGCGGGAGGTTTACGAGCAGTACTTC,CASSLNPPGREVYEQYF
.,TRBV6-6,TRBD2,TRBJ2-1,TGTGCCAGCAGTCGACTAGCGCTTAATGAGCAGTTCTTC,CASSRLALNEQFF
.,TRBV10-3,.,TRBJ2-1,TGTGCCATCGCGTTTGAGCTTAGCTCCTACAATGAGCAGTTCTTC,CAIAFELSSYNEQFF
once,TRBV24-1,TRBD1,TRBJ2-1,TGTGCCACCAGTGATTCGACAGGGAGAGACAATGAGCAGTTCTTC,CATSDSTGRDNEQFF
.,TRBV12-3/TRBV12-4,.,TRBJ1-1,TGTGCCAGCAGTGTAGGGGGAGAAGCTTTCTTT,CASSVGGEAFF
.,TRBV6-5,TRBD1,TRBJ2-3,TGTGCCAGCGAAAACGGGGACAGGGGGCAAGATACGCAGTATTTT,CASENGDRGQDTQYF
.,TRBV7-2,TRBD2,TRBJ2-2,TGTGCCAGCAGCTCCCCGGGAGGGAGCCCCGGGGAGCTGTTTTTT,CASSSPGGSPGELFF
.,TRBV5-5,TRBD1,TRBJ1-1,TGTGCCAGCAGCTCAGCGACAGGGTGGGCGACTGAAGCTTTCTTT,CASSSATGWATEAFF
.,TRBV4-3,.,TRBJ1-6,TGCGCCAGCAGCCAATCCAGGGCTTTCTATAATTCACCCCTCCACTTT,CASSQSRAFYNSPLHF
.,TRBV19,TRBD1,TRBJ1-3,TGTGCCAGTAGTGTACAGGGGTCGGGAGGAAACACCATATATTTT,CASSVQGSGGNTIYF
.,TRBV13,TRBD1,TRBJ1-3,TGTGCCAGCAGCCGGTCTGAGGGGGCTAGAAACACCATATATTTT,CASSRSEGARNTIYF
.,TRBV3-1/TRBV3-2,.,TRBJ2-7,TGTGCCAGCAGCCAACCGGACTCCTACGAGCAGTACTTC,CASSQPDSYEQYF
.,TRBV14,TRBD2,TRBJ2-5,TGTGCCAGCAGCTCGTCGGGGACTAGCGGCGGGGAGACCCAGTACTTC,CASSSSGTSGGETQYF
.,TRBV7-3,.,TRBJ2-5,TGTGCCAGCAGCCGTGGGACTGGGGAGACCCAGTACTTC,CASSRGTGETQYF
.,TRBV7-3,.,TRBJ1-1,TGTGCCAGCAGCTTAGCAATGAACACTGAAGCTTTCTTT,CASSLAMNTEAFF
.,TRBV9,.,TRBJ2-1,TGTGCCAGCAGCGACGGTGACACCCGCTTCCAGTTCTTC,CASSDGDTRFQFF
.,TRBV28,TRBD1,TRBJ1-2,TGTGCCAGCAGTGCAACCGGGACAGGGAGAGCCAACTATGGCTACACCTTC,CASSATGTGRANYGYTF
.,TRBV18,.,TRBJ2-1,TGTGCCAGCTCACCACCGGGGAGCACCAATGAGCAGTTCTTC,CASSPPGSTNEQFF
.,TRBV4-3,TRBD1,TRBJ2-7,TGCGCCAGCAGCCAAGAGTGGACGACAGGGTCGGGGTACGAGCAGTACTTC,CASSQEWTTGSGYEQYF
.,TRBV19,.,TRBJ2-1,TGTGCCAGTAGGGACCGGGGGAACAATGAGCAGTTCTTC,CASRDRGNNEQFF
.,TRBV28,TRBD2,TRBJ2-7,TGTGCCAGCTGGGGGGGACTCTACTACGAGCAGTACTTC,CASWGGLYYEQYF
.,TRBV6-2/TRBV6-3,.,TRBJ2-1,TGTGCCAGCAGTTCATTGCGGTCGGAGCAGTTCTTC,CASSSLRSEQFF
.,TRBV27,.,TRBJ2-7,TGTGCCAGCAGTTCAGGGGACCCCTACGAGCAGTACTTC,CASSSGDPYEQYF